This T cell receptor (beta chain) came from a study of Ad26.COV2.S vaccination and SARS-CoV-2 variants. At the level of the study: Once or twice, 56 days apart, Ad26.COV2.S was delivered intramuscularly.

Sequencing was performed with immunoSEQ multiplex PCR; in TCRdb, only in-frame clones are kept and a portion is missing. The data show 350,000 to 450,000 clones, with roughly 90% seen just once and around 1.7% held by the top ten. Notes on the study in general: From the TCR breadth and depth analyses, total T cell responses may have been underestimated.

Germline V gene lookup returns CDR1 MDHEN and CDR2 SYDVKM. This CDR3 is built from 15 residues. V dropped 6 bases and J dropped 4 bases, with 19 bases sitting between them. Comment on this clone: Its antigen is unknown.

Indicated treatment: roughly 20 received Ad26.COV2.S at low or high dose, single or two shots; several received placebo; per-sample allocation not given. Sampling was performed 63 days after the first vaccine or placebo injection. The source was peripheral blood, collected in a trial of Ad26.COV2.S vaccine versus placebo. The sequence came from a person between 18 and 59 years old who received the Ad26.COV2.S COVID-19 vaccine or a placebo. The chain has TRBV28 and TRBJ2-7; tentatively, D is TRBD2 (6 bases). This CDR3 reads CASSQGSGRGYEQYF. CDR3 DNA sequence: TGTGCCAGCAGCCAGGGTTCGGGACGGGGGTACGAGCAGTACTTC.